Following are 14 T cell receptor beta chains from one sample sequenced in a study of blood T cell repertoires in COVID-19. Profiled with immunoSEQ multiplex PCR; TCRdb holds only in-frame clones, not every one. This sample has roughly 150,000 clones, with about 79% found just once. Sequenced: peripheral blood. The origin of the receptors is a woman in her forties or fifties with acute or convalescent COVID-19.

Turning to this clone: Other nucleotide sequences in the sample specify the same CDR3. The chain links TRBV7-2 to TRBJ2-1; 8 nucleotides line up with TRBD2. V trimming: 5 bases; J trimming: 0 bases; junction bases outside the gene matches: 3. CDR1 is SGHTA, CDR2 FQGNSA, per germline. The CDR3 totals 15 residues. As DNA, the CDR3 is TGTGCCAGCAGCACCACTAGCGGCTCCTACAATGAGCAGTTCTTC. Translated: CASSTTSGSYNEQFF.

The chain recombines TRBV11-1 with TRBJ2-1, with 13 bases identical to TRBD2. CDR1 is SGHAT, CDR2 FQDESV, per germline (reference sequence). The CDR3 consists of 16 residues. The V and J ends lost 5 bases and 7 bases, in that order; junction bases with no gene match: 8. CDR3 nucleotide sequence: TGTGCCAGCAGCCTCGGACTAGCGGGAGCGGGAAATGAGCAGTTCTTC. It specifies CASSLGLAGAGNEQFF.

The rearrangement links TRBV2 to TRBJ2-1; 9 nucleotides line up with TRBD1. Germline V CDR1 and CDR2: SNHLY, FYNNEI. V shed 7 bases, J shed 4 bases, and the junction held 5 bases outside the gene matches. This CDR3 region has 14 residues. The chain's CDR3 is CASKSGQGYNEQFF. Written as DNA, the CDR3 is TGTGCCAGCAAGTCGGGACAGGGTTACAATGAGCAGTTCTTC.

The chain uses TRBV3-1 (or the pseudogene TRBV3-2) and TRBJ1-4; TRBD1 might be the D (5 bases). CDR1 and CDR2 (germline): LGHDT, YNNKEL (reference sequence). There are 15 residues in the CDR3. V lost 3 bases and J lost 5, with 13 bases in between. CDR3 DNA: TGTGCCAGCAGCCACAGGGATTTTGGGAATGAAAAACTGTTTTTT. Its protein is CASSHRDFGNEKLFF.

V gene TRBV19 combines with J gene TRBJ2-1, with 7 nucleotides matching TRBD2. The CDR3 extends over 19 amino acids. CDR1 LNHDA and CDR2 SQIVND come from the germline V gene (reference sequence). V gave up 6 bases and J gave up 0 bases; unmatched junction bases: 17. The CDR3 bases are TGTGCCAGTAGCTTCCCGGGAGGAGACCAGACGCACTCCTACAATGAGCAGTTCTTC. Its translation is CASSFPGGDQTHSYNEQFF.

The chain combines TRBV24-1 with TRBJ2-1; TRBD2 matches at 13 bases. V lost 4 bases to trimming and J lost 7 bases; unmatched junction nucleotides: 9. The CDR3 runs to 17 residues. The germline V gene has CDR1 KGHDR and CDR2 SFDVKD. The CDR3 nucleotides are TGTGCCACCAGTGACCGGGTGGGACTAGCGGGATTGAATGAGCAGTTCTTC. Its translation is CATSDRVGLAGLNEQFF.

This chain joins TRBV4-3 and TRBJ1-6; TRBD1 agrees at 10 bases. Unmatched junction bases numbered 0, after V lost 0 bases and J lost 7 bases. Germline values: CDR1 LGHNA, CDR2 YSLEER. The CDR3 runs 15 residues. CDR3: CASSQEGQGNSPLHF. DNA of the CDR3: TGCGCCAGCAGCCAAGAGGGACAGGGGAATTCACCCCTCCACTTT.

The J gene is TRBJ2-5, the V gene TRBV11-2; weak D call: TRBD1 (5 bases). The V end was cut by 5 bases, the J end by 1 base, with 17 bases between. CDR1 and CDR2 from the germline V gene are SGHAT and FQNNGV. CDR3 length: 16 residues. CDR3 DNA sequence: TGTGCCAGCAGCCATAGCTCGGCAGGGTTCCAAGAGACCCAGTACTTC. It translates to CASSHSSAGFQETQYF.

The rearrangement joins TRBV5-8 to TRBJ2-1, with D possibly matching TRBD1 (5 bases). CDR1 is SGHTS, CDR2 YDEGEE, per germline. Between the trimmed V and J ends, which lost 4 bases and 7 bases, there was a span of 15 bases. This CDR3 comprises 14 residues. CDR3 sequence: CASSRTISLNEQFF. In DNA form, the CDR3 reads TGTGCCAGCAGCCGGACAATTTCCTTAAATGAGCAGTTCTTC.

The V gene is TRBV5-4, the J gene TRBJ2-5; 12 nucleotides agree with TRBD2. Germline V CDR1 and CDR2: SGHNT, YYREEE (reference sequence). The CDR3 contains 15 residues. J gave up 2 bases and V 3 bases, and 2 bases lay outside the gene matches. The CDR3 bases are TGTGCCAGCAGCTGGGGGACTAGCGGGCAAGAGACCCAGTACTTC. Protein sequence: CASSWGTSGQETQYF.

The gene calls are TRBV7-2 and TRBJ1-1, with 10 bases that match TRBD1. Germline CDR1 SGHTA, CDR2 FQGNSA. With V trimmed by 5 bases and J by 4 bases, 10 bases remained unmatched. The CDR3 sequence is 16 residues long. The CDR3 nucleotides are TGTGCCAGCAGCGCCTATCCGGGACAGGGGCCCACTGAAGCTTTCTTT. This translates into CASSAYPGQGPTEAFF.

The rearrangement joins TRBV29-1 to TRBJ1-5; 7 bases are shared with TRBD1. Trimming removed 4 bases from V and 4 bases from J; junction bases left unmatched: 4. Germline assignment: CDR1 SQVTM and CDR2 ANQGSEA. The CDR3 is 13 amino acids. The CDR3 sequence: CSVARGRNQPQHF. CDR3 DNA: TGCAGCGTTGCTAGGGGGCGAAATCAGCCCCAGCATTTT.

This chain links TRBV6-6 with TRBJ1-2; D gene unclear. The CDR3 spans 12 residues. Germline V CDR1 and CDR2: MNHNY, SVGAGI (reference sequence). The ends were cut back, 8 bases at V and 3 bases at J, with 10 bases in the middle. For the CDR3, the DNA is TGTGCCAGCGGTCGTAGAGACTATGGCTACACCTTC. This encodes CASGRRDYGYTF.

The chain has TRBV27 and TRBJ1-6; no firm D call. There are 20 residues in the CDR3. Germline V gene sequence: CDR1 MNHEY, CDR2 SMNVEV (reference sequence). V lost 4 bases to trimming and J lost 7 bases, with 29 bases between them. The CDR3 region is CASSSRRTQPAAGKNSPLHF. The CDR3 DNA sequence: TGTGCCAGCAGTTCCCGGCGGACTCAACCCGCCGCAGGCAAAAATTCACCCCTCCACTTT.